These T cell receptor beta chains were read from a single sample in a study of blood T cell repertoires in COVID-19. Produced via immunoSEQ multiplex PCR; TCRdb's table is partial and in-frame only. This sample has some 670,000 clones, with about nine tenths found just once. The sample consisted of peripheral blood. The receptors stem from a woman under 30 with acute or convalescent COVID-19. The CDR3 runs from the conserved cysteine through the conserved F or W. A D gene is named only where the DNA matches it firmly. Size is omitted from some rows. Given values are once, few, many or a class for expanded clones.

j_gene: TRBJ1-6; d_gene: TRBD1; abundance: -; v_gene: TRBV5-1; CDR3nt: TGCGCCAGCAGCCGGGGACAGCTTTGGAACTGGAAACGTTCACCCCTCCACTTT; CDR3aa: CASSRGQLWNWKRSPLHF
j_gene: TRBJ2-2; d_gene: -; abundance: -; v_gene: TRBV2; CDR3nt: TGTGCCAGCAGTTGGCAGGGGATAGGCGGGGAGCTGTTTTTT; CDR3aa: CASSWQGIGGELFF
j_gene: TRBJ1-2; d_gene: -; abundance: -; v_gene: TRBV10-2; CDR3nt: TGCGCCAGCAGTGAGAATTCCAGGGCCCGACACTATGGCTACACCTTC; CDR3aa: CASSENSRARHYGYTF
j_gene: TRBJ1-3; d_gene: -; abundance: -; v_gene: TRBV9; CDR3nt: TGTGCCAGCAGCGTTTTTGGCTCCGGGAACACCATATATTTT; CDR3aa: CASSVFGSGNTIYF
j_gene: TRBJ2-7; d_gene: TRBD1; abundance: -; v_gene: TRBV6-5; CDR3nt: TGTGCCAGCAGTTACGGCCCCGGGACAGGGGCCTACGAGCAGTACTTC; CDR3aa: CASSYGPGTGAYEQYF
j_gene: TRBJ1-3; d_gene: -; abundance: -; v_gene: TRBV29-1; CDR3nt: TGCAGCGTTGGGTCAGGGAGGAAGGTAGTGGGAAACACCATATATTTT; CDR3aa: CSVGSGRKVVGNTIYF
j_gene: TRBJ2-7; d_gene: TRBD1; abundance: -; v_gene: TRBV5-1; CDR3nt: TGCGCCAGCAGCTTAGCGTCGGGACAGACCTACGAGCAGTACTTC; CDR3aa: CASSLASGQTYEQYF
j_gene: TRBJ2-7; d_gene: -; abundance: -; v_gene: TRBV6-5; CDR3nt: TGTGCCAGCAGACCCGGGACAAGCACCTACGAGCAGTACTTC; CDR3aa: CASRPGTSTYEQYF
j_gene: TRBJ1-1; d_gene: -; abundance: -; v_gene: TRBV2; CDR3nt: TGTGCCAGCAGGGTAGGGGAGGTCGCTTTCTTT; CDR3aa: CASRVGEVAFF
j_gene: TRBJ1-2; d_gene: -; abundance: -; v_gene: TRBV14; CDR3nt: TGTGCCAGCAGCCCGACGGACAGCTCATATGGCTACACCTTC; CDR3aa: CASSPTDSSYGYTF
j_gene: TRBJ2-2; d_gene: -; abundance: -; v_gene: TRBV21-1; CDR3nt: TGTGCCAGCACCTTTGTACCCCTAAGTAACACCGGGGAGCTGTTTTTT; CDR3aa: CASTFVPLSNTGELFF
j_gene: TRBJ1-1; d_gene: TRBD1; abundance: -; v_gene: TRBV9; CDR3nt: TGTGCCAGCAGCGCGGGAACAGGGGCGAACACTGAAGCTTTCTTT; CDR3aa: CASSAGTGANTEAFF
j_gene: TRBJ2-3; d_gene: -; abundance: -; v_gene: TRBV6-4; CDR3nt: TGTGCCCCTGACTGGGGCTGCCTTACTACAGATACGCAGTATTTT; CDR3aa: CAPDWGCLTTDTQYF
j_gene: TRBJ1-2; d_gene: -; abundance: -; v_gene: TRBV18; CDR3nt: TGTGCCAGCTCACCAGGCGAGGGGAGGGATGGCTACACCTTC; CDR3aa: CASSPGEGRDGYTF
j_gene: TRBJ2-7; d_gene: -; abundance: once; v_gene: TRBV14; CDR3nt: TGTGCCAGCAGCCCTCAACTAGCACTTCGGGTCGAGCAGTACTTC; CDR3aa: CASSPQLALRVEQYF
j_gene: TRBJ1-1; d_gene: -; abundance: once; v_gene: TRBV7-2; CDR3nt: TGTGCCAGCAGCCATCGAGGGGGTGAGGCATTGAGGGCTTTCTTT; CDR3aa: CASSHRGGEALRAFF
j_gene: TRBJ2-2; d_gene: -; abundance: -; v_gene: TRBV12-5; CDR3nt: TGTGCTAGTCACGGGACAACGAACACCGGGGAGCTGTTTTTT; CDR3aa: CASHGTTNTGELFF
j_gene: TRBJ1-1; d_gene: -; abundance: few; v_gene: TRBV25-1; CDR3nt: TGTGCCAGCAGTCGGTCGGTCGCTGAAGCTTTCTTT; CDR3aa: CASSRSVAEAFF
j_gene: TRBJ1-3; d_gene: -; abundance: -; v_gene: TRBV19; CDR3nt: TGTGCCAGTAGTATAGATCGCGCGGCCGGAAACTCTGGAAACACCATATATTTT; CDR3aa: CASSIDRAAGNSGNTIYF
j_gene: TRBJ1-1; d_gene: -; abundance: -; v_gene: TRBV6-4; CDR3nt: TGTGCCAGCAGTGACTCGGCGGAGAACACTGAAGCTTTCTTT; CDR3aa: CASSDSAENTEAFF
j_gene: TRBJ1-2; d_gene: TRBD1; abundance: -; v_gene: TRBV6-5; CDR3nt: TGTGCCAGCAGGACAGGGATAGATTATGGCTACACCTTC; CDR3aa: CASRTGIDYGYTF
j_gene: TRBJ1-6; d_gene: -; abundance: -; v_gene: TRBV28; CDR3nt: TGTGCCAGCAGTTCCCGACAGGTTCCCAATTCACCCCTCCACTTT; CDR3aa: CASSSRQVPNSPLHF
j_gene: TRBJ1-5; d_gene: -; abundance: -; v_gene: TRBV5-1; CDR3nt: TGCGCCAGCAGCTTAGGGGGAACTCAGCCCCAGCATTTT; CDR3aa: CASSLGGTQPQHF
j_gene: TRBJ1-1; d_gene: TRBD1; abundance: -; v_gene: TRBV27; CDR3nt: TGTGCCTCCAGCCAGGGGGCAGCTGAAGCTTTCTTT; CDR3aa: CASSQGAAEAFF
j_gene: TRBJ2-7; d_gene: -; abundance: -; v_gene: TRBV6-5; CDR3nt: TGTGCCAGCTCATACCGGGACGAGCAGTACTTC; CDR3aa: CASSYRDEQYF
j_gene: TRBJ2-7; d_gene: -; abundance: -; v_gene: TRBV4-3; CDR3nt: TGCGCCAGCAGCCAAGATCTTCTAATCAGGGGATCCCACGAGCAGTACTTC; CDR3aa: CASSQDLLIRGSHEQYF
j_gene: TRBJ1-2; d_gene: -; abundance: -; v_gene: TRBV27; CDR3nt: TGTGCCAGCAGTTTAGCAGTCTCCTATGGCTACACCTTC; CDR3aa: CASSLAVSYGYTF
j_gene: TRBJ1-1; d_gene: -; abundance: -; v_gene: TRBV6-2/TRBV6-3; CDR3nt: TGTGCCAGCAGTTACGCGACCCACGAGGGAGATAAGGCTTTCTTT; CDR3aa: CASSYATHEGDKAFF
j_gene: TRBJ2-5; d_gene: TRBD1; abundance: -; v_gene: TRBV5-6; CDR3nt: TGTGCCAGCAGCTTCCGGGACAGGGATGTGGAGACCCAGTACTTC; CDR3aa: CASSFRDRDVETQYF
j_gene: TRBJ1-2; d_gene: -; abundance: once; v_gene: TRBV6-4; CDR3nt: TGTGCCAGCAGCCGTAACAGGGATGGAGGCTACACCTTC; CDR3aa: CASSRNRDGGYTF
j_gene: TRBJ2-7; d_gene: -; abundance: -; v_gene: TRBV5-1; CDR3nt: TGCGCCAGCAGCGTAGCGACAGGTGTCTACGAGCAGTACTTC; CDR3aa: CASSVATGVYEQYF
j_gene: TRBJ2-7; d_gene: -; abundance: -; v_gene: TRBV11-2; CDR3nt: TGTGCCAGCCAGGGGCTCTCCTACGAGCAGTACTTC; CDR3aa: CASQGLSYEQYF
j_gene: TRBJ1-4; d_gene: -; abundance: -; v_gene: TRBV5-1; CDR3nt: TGCGCCAGCAGCCTGGGGCACGCAACTAATGAAAAACTGTTTTTT; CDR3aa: CASSLGHATNEKLFF
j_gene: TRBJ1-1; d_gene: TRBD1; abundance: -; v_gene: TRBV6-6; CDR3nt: TGTGCCAGCAGTGGGACAGGGGCCACGCCGGGAACTGAAGCTTTCTTT; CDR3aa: CASSGTGATPGTEAFF
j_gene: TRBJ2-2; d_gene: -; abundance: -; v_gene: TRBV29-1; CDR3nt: TGCAGCGCCGGGCCCCAGGCGTCGGGGAGCACCGGGGAGCTGTTTTTT; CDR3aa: CSAGPQASGSTGELFF